This TCR beta chain was retrieved from a study of CD8+CD57+ T cells in acquired aplastic anemia. This clonotype was counted ten times or more. Patients selected for sequencing had displayed CD8+CD57+ cell expansion by flow cytometry. Patients had undergone no therapy by the time their blood was sampled. Genomic DNA constituted the template upon which TCR beta VDJ and CDR3 profiling was performed. MiXCR, applied by TCRdb to the reads, yields one record per CDR3 protein. Of over 250,000 distinct CDR3 sequences listed, roughly 61% were seen once; the top ten hold approximately 1.2%. The source of this sequence is a human donor with aplastic anemia. Sequencing was done on a sample of sorted CD4+, CD8+, or CD8+CD57+ T cells (not recorded which) from PBMCs.

DNA for the CDR3: TGTGCCAGCAGTCCCGGGACAAGTTTGGAGACCCAGTACTTC. As protein: CASSPGTSLETQYF. The genes are TRBV7-3 and TRBJ2-5, with a tentative D call TRBD1 (6 bases). The CDR3 runs to 14 residues. Germline V gives CDR1 SGHTA, CDR2 FQGTGA. Trimming cost V 6 bases and J 5 bases, with 16 bases left between them.